This T cell receptor beta chain emerged from a study of blood T cell repertoires in COVID-19. Original handling: It was from reference gene primer amplification that nucleated cell counts were estimated. Method: immunoSEQ multiplex PCR; TCRdb's copy keeps in-frame clones and lacks some. V, J and clone size are those of that table, while D and trimming were read from the DNA. Altogether 140,000 to 150,000 clones are present, over 75% being singletons, with the ten largest covering around 1.9%. With V trimmed by 1 base and J by 2 bases, 4 bases remained unmatched. CDR1 and CDR2 from the germline V gene are SGHTA and FQGTGA. This CDR3 comprises 16 residues.

This receptor was identified in a man in his 70s with acute or convalescent COVID-19. The chain recombines TRBV7-3 with TRBJ2-2; 7 bases fit TRBD2. Source material: peripheral blood. The CDR3 sequence is CASSLSPAGNTGELFF. For the CDR3, the DNA is TGTGCCAGCAGCTTAAGTCCAGCGGGAAACACCGGGGAGCTGTTTTTT.